Below, one T cell receptor (beta chain) is given with its context. Its specificity is unknown. This sample is drawn from a study of cytomegalovirus exposure and HLA in healthy donors. Overall study: Of around 400 genotyped donors, 81% grouped in the Caucasian-associated ancestry cluster. Study-wide results and caveats: In an earlier analysis, productive rearrangement rates for most beta V segments clustered near 90% or 30%.

Trimming pared 4 bases from V and 3 bases from J, leaving 36 bases between. The V gene's germline CDR1 is SQVTM and CDR2 ANQGSEA. This CDR3 has 21 amino acids. Primers included in the PCR were 60 Vbeta and 13 Jbeta primers. Original data processing: Later reanalysis found 60 million to 90 million unique TCR beta chains, roughly 10 million of them shared. The method was immunoSEQ multiplex PCR; TCRdb's version includes in-frame clones alone and lacks a portion of them. V and J calls and clone size are given by that table; D and trimming were obtained from the DNA. This sample has 100,000 to 150,000 clones, with 17% found just once.

The receptor comes from a female donor in good health and CMV-seropositive. The chain has TRBV29-1 and TRBJ1-2; perhaps TRBD1 as D (6 bases). Material: PBMCs. Written as DNA, the CDR3 is TGCAGCGTTGTTCGCGGTGGGCCGGGGGGGACAAGGACAGTTCCCCACTATGGCTACACCTTC. This translates into CSVVRGGPGGTRTVPHYGYTF.